This TCR beta chain is from a study of blood T cell repertoires in COVID-19. Study background: Material from acute and convalescent COVID-19 was sourced from the United States, Italy and Spain. Sample material is recorded as cDNA or gDNA derived from T cells, B-cell-depleted T cells, or PBMCs.

This CDR3 is 15 amino acids long. V was pared by 3 bases and J by 2 bases, with 3 bases of the junction left unmatched. Per the germline V gene, CDR1 is MNHEY and CDR2 is SMNVEV (reference sequence). Authors' data handling: Scientists estimated how many nucleated cells there were by amplifying reference gene primers. TCRdb's copy holds only in-frame clones and misses some; the assay was immunoSEQ multiplex PCR. D and trimming were read from the DNA, whereas the V and J calls and clone size are those reported in that table. The sample lists about 250,000 clones, roughly three quarters occurring once. The sequenced sample consisted of peripheral blood. V is TRBV27 and J is TRBJ2-1; 8 positions match TRBD2. This TCR was sampled from a woman aged 40 to 55 with active or convalescent COVID-19. The DNA for the CDR3 is TGTGCCAGCAGTTTTGACGGGGGGGCCTACAATGAGCAGTTCTTC. This codes for CASSFDGGAYNEQFF.